This T cell receptor (beta chain) is drawn from a study of blood T cells in healthy people across ages. Turning to the study itself: With template switching, about one barcoded beta molecule was captured per two T cells.

Points from the study as a whole: Strong correlation linked observed beta diversity and percent naive T cells.

PCR was performed a second time for roughly 7 to 11 cycles using a sample-barcoded 5' primer and a J-beta primer mix. TCRdb passed the 5' RACE reads through MiXCR, listing each CDR3 protein once. The sample holds about 970,000 distinct CDR3 sequences, roughly 51% seen once. Remarks on this clonotype: Its target is not known.

V shed 8 bases and J shed 0 bases, with 13 bases lying between them. The CDR3 runs to 14 residues. Germline assignment: CDR1 KGHSH and CDR2 LQKENI. The sample was blood. The V call is TRBV18, the J call TRBJ1-1; D gene uncertain. The receptor's source is a woman aged 55-69 years in good health. The CDR3 bases are TGTGCCAGCCGCAGAGTGGGAGTGAACACTGAAGCTTTCTTT. Translation: CASRRVGVNTEAFF.